The 2 T cell receptor beta chains reported below all come from one sample, sequenced in a study of blood T cell repertoires in COVID-19. Profiled with immunoSEQ multiplex PCR; TCRdb holds only in-frame clones, not every one. In the table there are 150,000 to 200,000 clones, 76% of which are singletons. Sequenced: PBMCs or T cells enriched from blood (not recorded which). These receptors all stem from a woman between 45 and 65 years old with acute COVID-19.

This chain links TRBV9 with TRBJ2-1; 15 nucleotides align to TRBD2. The V and J ends lost 5 bases and 14 bases, in that order; junction bases with no gene match: 11. Looked up from germline, CDR1 is SGDLS and CDR2 is YYNGEE. The CDR3 length is 15 residues. The CDR3 bases are TGTGCCAGCAGTCTTACCGGGACTAGCGGGGGGAAGGAGTTCTTC. Encoded protein: CASSLTGTSGGKEFF.

V gene TRBV5-1 combines with J gene TRBJ2-3, with D possibly TRBD1 on 5 matching bases. V lost 4 bases and J lost 1, with 16 bases in between. This CDR3 is 16 amino acids long. Germline assignment: CDR1 SGHRS and CDR2 YFSETQ. The CDR3: CASSLGADIRTDTQYF. The CDR3 DNA reads TGCGCCAGCAGCCTGGGTGCGGACATTCGCACAGATACGCAGTATTTT. Looking up the rest from reference TRBV5-1 and TRBJ2-3 gives the full variable domain: KAGVTQTPRYLIKTRGQQVTLSCSPISGHRSVSWYQQTPGQGLQFLFEYFSETQRNKGNFPGRFSGRQFSNSRSEMNVSTLELGDSALYLCASSLGADIRTDTQYFGPGTRLTVL.